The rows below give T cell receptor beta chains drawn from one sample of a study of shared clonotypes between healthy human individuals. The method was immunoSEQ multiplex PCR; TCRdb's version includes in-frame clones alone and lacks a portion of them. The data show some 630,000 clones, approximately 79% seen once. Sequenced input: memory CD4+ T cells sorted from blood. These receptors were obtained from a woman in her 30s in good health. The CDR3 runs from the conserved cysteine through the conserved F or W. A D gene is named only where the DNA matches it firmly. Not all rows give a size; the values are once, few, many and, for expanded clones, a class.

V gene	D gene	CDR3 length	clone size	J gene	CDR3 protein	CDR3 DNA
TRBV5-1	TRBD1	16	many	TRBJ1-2	CASSPVGTGNIDGYTF	TGCGCCAGCAGCCCCGTAGGGACAGGGAATATAGATGGCTACACCTTC
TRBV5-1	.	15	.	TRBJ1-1	CASSFLAGANTEAFF	TGCGCCAGCAGCTTTTTGGCAGGGGCAAACACTGAAGCTTTCTTT
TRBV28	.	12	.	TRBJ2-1	CASSLDYNEQFF	TGTGCCAGCAGTCTCGACTACAATGAGCAGTTCTTC
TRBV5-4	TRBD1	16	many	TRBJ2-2	CASSAVQGADDGELFF	TGTGCCAGCAGCGCCGTCCAGGGGGCGGACGACGGGGAGCTGTTTTTT
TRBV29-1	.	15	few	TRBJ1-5	CSVADVGYSNQPQHF	TGCAGCGTGGCAGATGTAGGGTATAGCAATCAGCCCCAGCATTTT
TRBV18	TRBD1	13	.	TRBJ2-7	CASSGDRVAEQYF	TGTGCCAGCTCAGGGGACAGGGTGGCTGAGCAGTACTTC
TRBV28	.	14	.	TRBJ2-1	CASSFMRDYNEQFF	TGTGCCAGCAGTTTCATGAGGGACTACAATGAGCAGTTCTTC
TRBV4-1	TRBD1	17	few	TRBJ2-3	CASSQDRGQGVPDTQYF	TGCGCCAGCAGCCAAGATCGGGGACAGGGTGTCCCAGATACGCAGTATTTT
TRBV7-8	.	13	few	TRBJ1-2	CASSLVGAYGYTF	TGTGCCAGCAGCTTAGTTGGGGCGTATGGCTACACCTTC
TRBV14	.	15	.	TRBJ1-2	CASTNRGNSNYGYTF	TGTGCCAGCACCAATCGGGGGAATAGTAACTATGGCTACACCTTC
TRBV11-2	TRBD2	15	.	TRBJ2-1	CASSFLGGGGNEQFF	TGTGCCAGCAGCTTCTTAGGCGGGGGAGGGAATGAGCAGTTCTTC
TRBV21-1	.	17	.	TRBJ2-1	CASSKSKGGSSYNEQFF	TGTGCCAGCAGCAAATCGAAAGGGGGAAGCTCCTACAATGAGCAGTTCTTC
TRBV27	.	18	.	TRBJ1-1	CASSPLARGRAMNTEAFF	TGTGCCAGCAGTCCCCTGGCGAGGGGAAGGGCCATGAACACTGAAGCTTTCTTT
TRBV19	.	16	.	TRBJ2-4	CASSMGARTAGDIQYF	TGTGCCAGTAGTATGGGGGCCAGGACCGCAGGAGACATTCAGTACTTC
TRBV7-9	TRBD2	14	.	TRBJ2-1	CASSLGGLVSLQFF	TGTGCCAGCAGCTTAGGCGGACTAGTATCGCTGCAGTTCTTC
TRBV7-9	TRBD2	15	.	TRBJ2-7	CASSSGLAGRYEQYF	TGTGCCAGCAGCTCGGGACTAGCGGGACGCTACGAGCAGTACTTC
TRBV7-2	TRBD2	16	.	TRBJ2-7	CASSSGLAGIGYEQYF	TGTGCCAGCAGCTCCGGACTAGCGGGAATTGGGTACGAGCAGTACTTC
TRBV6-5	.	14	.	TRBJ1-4	CASRRTATNEKLFF	TGTGCCAGCAGGCGGACAGCAACTAATGAAAAACTGTTTTTT
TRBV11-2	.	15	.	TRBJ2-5	CASSWERDYQETQYF	TGTGCCAGCAGCTGGGAGCGAGACTACCAAGAGACCCAGTACTTC
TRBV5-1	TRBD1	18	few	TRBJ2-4	CASSWGTGTGLAKNIQYF	TGCGCCAGCAGCTGGGGGACCGGGACAGGGCTAGCCAAAAACATTCAGTACTTC
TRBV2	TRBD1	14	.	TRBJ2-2	CASSGQGVTGELFF	TGTGCCAGCAGTGGACAGGGGGTCACCGGGGAGCTGTTTTTT
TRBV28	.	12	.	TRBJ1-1	CASSLLRVGAFF	TGTGCCAGCAGTTTATTGCGTGTCGGAGCTTTCTTT
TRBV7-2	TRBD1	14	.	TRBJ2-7	CASSYQRDSYEQYF	TGTGCCAGCAGCTACCAACGGGACAGTTACGAGCAGTACTTC
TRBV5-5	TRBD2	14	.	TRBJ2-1	CASSLALATNEQFF	TGTGCCAGCAGCTTGGCACTAGCGACCAATGAGCAGTTCTTC
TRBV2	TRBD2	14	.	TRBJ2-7	CASSAGLATYEQYF	TGTGCCAGCAGTGCGGGACTAGCGACCTACGAGCAGTACTTC
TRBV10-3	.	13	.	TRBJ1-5	CATTEVSDQPQHF	TGTGCCACCACGGAAGTTTCGGATCAGCCCCAGCATTTT
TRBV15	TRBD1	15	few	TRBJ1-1	CATSRGGQGNTEAFF	TGTGCCACCAGCAGGGGGGGACAGGGGAACACTGAAGCTTTCTTT
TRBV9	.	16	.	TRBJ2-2	CASSVRLASNTGELFF	TGTGCCAGCAGCGTAAGGCTAGCGAGCAACACCGGGGAGCTGTTTTTT
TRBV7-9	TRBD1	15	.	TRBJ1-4	CASSRQQGAGEKLFF	TGTGCCAGCAGCCGCCAACAGGGGGCGGGAGAAAAACTGTTTTTT
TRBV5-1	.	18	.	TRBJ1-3	CASSLAGSWGDSGNTIYF	TGCGCCAGCAGCTTGGCCGGGAGCTGGGGGGATTCTGGAAACACCATATATTTT
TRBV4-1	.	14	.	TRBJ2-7	CASSQSPSRYEQYF	TGCGCCAGCAGCCAAAGCCCCAGCCGCTACGAGCAGTACTTC
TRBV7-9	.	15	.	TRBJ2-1	CASSLELVKGNEQFF	TGTGCCAGCAGCTTAGAATTAGTGAAAGGGAATGAGCAGTTCTTC
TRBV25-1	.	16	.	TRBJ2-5	CASSPPARRGQETQYF	TGTGCCAGCAGCCCCCCGGCTAGGAGGGGACAAGAGACCCAGTACTTC
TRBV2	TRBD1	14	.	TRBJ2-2	CASIQGAQTGELFF	TGTGCCAGCATACAGGGGGCACAGACCGGGGAGCTGTTTTTT
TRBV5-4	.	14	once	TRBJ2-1	CASSTLAPTDEQFF	TGTGCCAGCAGCACCCTAGCACCCACGGATGAGCAGTTCTTC
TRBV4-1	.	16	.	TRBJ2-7	CASSQVTTGPSYEQYF	TGCGCCAGCAGCCAAGTAACCACGGGACCTAGCTACGAGCAGTACTTC
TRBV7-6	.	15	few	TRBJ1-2	CASSLAAGGVSGYTF	TGTGCCAGCAGCTTAGCGGCCGGGGGTGTCTCTGGCTACACCTTC
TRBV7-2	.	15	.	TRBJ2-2	CASSLGLLDSGELFF	TGTGCCAGCAGCTTAGGGCTTCTTGATTCCGGGGAGCTGTTTTTT
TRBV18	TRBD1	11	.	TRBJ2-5	CASSTTGKQYF	TGTGCCAGCTCAACGACAGGGAAGCAGTACTTC
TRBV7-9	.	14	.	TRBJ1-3	CATRGGVSGNTIYF	TGTGCCACCCGGGGGGGAGTTTCTGGAAACACCATATATTTT
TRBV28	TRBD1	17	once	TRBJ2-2	CASSLMIQGARDGELFF	TGTGCCAGCAGCTTAATGATACAGGGGGCGCGGGACGGGGAGCTGTTTTTT
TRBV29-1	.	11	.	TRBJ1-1	CSGRDAVEAFF	TGCAGCGGCCGAGACGCAGTAGAAGCTTTCTTT